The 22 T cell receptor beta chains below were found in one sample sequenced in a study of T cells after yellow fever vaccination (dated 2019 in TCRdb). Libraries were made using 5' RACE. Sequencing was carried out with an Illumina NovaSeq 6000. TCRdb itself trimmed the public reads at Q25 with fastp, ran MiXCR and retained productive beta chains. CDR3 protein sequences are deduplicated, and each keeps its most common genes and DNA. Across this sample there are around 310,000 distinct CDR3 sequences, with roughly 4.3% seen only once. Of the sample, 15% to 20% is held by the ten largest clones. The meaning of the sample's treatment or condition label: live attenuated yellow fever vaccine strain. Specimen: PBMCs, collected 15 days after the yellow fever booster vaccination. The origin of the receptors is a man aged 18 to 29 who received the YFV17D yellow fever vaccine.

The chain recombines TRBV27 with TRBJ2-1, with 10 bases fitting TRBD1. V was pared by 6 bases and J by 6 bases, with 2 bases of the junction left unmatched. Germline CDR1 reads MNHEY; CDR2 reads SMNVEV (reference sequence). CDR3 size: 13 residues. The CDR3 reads CASRRQGANEQFF. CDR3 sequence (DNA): TGTGCCAGCAGAAGACAGGGGGCCAATGAGCAGTTCTTC.

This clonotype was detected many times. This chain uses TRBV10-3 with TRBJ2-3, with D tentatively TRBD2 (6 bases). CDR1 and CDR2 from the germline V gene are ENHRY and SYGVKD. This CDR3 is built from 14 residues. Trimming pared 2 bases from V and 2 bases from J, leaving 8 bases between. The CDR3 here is CAISEGLPTDTQYF. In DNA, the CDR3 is TGTGCCATCAGTGAGGGACTACCCACAGATACGCAGTATTTT.

The CDR3 DNA reads TGCGCCAGCAGCCAGGAGATCGCCTACGAGCAGTACGTC. Translation gives CASSQEIAYEQYV. The J gene is TRBJ2-7, the V gene TRBV4-1; D call uncertain. Trimming took 3 bases from V and 2 from J, leaving 8 bases between them. The CDR3 is 13 residues long. Per the germline V gene, CDR1 is MGHRA and CDR2 is YSYEKL.

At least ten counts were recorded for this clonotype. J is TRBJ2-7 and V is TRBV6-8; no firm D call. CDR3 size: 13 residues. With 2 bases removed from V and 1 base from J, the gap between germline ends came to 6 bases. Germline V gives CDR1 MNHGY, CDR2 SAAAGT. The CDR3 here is CASSYRSSYEQYV. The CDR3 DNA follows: TGTGCCAGCAGTTACAGATCTTCCTACGAGCAGTACGTC.

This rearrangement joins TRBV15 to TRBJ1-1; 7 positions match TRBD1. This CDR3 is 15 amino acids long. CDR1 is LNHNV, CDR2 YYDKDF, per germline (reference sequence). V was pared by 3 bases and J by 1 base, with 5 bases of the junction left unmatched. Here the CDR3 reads CATSRVGTANTEAFF. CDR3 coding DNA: TGTGCCACCAGCAGGGTGGGGACAGCGAACACTGAAGCTTTCTTT.

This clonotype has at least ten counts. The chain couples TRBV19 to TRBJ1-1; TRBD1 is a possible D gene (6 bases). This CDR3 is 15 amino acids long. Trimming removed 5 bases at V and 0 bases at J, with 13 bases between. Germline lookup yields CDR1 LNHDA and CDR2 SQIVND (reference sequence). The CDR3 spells CASSSSGALNTEAFF. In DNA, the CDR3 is TGTGCCAGTAGTTCATCGGGGGCGCTGAACACTGAAGCTTTCTTT.

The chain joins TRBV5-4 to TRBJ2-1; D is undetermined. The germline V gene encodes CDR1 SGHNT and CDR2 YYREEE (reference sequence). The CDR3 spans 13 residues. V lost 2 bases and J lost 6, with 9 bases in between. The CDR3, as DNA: TGTGCCAGCAGCTTAACCAATTTCAATGAGCAGTTCTTC. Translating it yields CASSLTNFNEQFF.

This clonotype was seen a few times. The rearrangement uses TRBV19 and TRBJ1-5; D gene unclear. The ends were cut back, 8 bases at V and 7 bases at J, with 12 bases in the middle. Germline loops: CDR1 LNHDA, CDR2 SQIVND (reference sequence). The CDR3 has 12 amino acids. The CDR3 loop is CASGAARQPQHF. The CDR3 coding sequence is TGTGCCAGTGGTGCAGCTCGGCAGCCCCAGCATTTT.

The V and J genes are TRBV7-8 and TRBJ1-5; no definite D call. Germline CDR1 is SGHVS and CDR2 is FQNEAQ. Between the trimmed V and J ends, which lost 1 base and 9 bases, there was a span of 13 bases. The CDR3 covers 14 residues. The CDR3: CASSLGRRLVPQHF. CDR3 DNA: TGTGCCAGCAGCTTAGGCCGCCGTCTGGTGCCCCAGCATTTT.

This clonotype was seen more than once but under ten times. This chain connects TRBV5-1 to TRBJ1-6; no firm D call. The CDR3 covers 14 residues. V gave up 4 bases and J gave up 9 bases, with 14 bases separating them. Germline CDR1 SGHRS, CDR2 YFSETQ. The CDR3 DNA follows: TGCGCCAGCAGCCCGGAGATGATTTCTTCACCCCTCCACTTT. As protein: CASSPEMISSPLHF.

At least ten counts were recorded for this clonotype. CDR3 sequence reads: CASSLRGAGRGQPQHF. In nucleotides, the CDR3 is TGTGCCAGCAGTTTGAGGGGGGCCGGGCGGGGACAGCCCCAGCATTTT. The chain combines TRBV6-2 or TRBV6-3 with TRBJ1-5, with D possibly TRBD1 on 6 matching bases. The CDR3 has 16 residues. Trimming removed 4 bases from V and 7 bases from J, with 20 bases in between. The germline V gene encodes CDR1 MNHEY and CDR2 SVGEGT.

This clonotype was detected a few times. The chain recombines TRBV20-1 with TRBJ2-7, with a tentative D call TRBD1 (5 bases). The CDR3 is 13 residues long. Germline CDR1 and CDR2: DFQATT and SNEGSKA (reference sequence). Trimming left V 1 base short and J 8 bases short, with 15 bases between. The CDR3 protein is CSARGGSSTKQYV. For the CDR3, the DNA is TGCAGTGCTAGAGGGGGCTCGAGTACGAAGCAGTACGTC.

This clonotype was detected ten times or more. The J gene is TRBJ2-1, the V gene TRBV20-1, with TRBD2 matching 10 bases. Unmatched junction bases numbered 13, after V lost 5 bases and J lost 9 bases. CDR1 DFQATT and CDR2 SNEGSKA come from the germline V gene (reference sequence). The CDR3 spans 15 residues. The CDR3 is CSAPLAGGLLGEQFF. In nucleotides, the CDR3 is TGCAGTGCTCCCTTAGCGGGGGGTCTCCTGGGTGAGCAGTTCTTC.

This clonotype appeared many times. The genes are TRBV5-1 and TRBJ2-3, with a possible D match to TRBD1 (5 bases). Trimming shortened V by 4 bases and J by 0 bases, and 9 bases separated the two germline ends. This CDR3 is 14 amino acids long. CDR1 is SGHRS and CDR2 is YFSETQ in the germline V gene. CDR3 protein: CASSLDKSTDTQYF. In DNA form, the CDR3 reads TGCGCCAGCAGCCTGGACAAGAGCACAGATACGCAGTATTTT.

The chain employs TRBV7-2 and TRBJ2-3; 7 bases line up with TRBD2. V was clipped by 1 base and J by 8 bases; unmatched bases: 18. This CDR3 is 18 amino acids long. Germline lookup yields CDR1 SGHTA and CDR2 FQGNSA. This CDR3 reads CASSLVSATGGPGGTQYF. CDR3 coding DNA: TGTGCCAGCAGCTTAGTATCGGCGACGGGGGGACCGGGAGGTACGCAGTATTTT.

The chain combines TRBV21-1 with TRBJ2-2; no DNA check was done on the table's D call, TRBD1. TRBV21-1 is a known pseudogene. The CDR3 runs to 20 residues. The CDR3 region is CASRKKPGQGTLSNTGELFF. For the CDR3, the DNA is TGTGCCAGCAGGAAAAAACCGGGACAGGGGACCCTTTCGAACACCGGGGAGCTGTTTTTT.

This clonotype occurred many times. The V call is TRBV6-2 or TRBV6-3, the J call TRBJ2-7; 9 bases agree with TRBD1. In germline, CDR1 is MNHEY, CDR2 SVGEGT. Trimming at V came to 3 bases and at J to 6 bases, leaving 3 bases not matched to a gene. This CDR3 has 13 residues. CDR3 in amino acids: CASSYTGGIEQYF. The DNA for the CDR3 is TGTGCCAGCAGTTATACAGGGGGCATCGAGCAGTACTTC.

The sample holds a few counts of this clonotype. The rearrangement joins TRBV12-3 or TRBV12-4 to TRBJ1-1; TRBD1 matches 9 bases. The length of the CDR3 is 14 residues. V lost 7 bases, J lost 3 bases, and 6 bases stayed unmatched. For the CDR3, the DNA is TGTGCCAGCATCACACAGGGGGCGGACACTGAAGCTTTCTTT. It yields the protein CASITQGADTEAFF.

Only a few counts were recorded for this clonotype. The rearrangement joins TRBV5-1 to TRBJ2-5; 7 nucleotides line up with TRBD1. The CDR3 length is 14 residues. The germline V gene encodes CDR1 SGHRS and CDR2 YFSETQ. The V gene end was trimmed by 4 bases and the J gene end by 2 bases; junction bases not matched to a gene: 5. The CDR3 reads CASSPTGQQETQYF. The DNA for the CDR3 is TGCGCCAGCAGCCCCACGGGACAGCAAGAGACCCAGTACTTC.

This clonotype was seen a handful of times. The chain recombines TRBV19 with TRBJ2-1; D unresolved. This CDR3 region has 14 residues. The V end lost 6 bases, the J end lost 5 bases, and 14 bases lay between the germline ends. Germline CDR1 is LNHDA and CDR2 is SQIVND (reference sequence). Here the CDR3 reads CASSTLRPDNEQFF. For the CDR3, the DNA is TGTGCCAGTAGCACGCTACGCCCCGACAATGAGCAGTTCTTC.

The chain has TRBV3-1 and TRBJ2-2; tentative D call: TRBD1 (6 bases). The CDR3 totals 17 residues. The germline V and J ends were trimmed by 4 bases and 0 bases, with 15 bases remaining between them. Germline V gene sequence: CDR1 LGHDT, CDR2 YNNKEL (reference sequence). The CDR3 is CASSPRGGGSNTGELFF. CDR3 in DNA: TGTGCCAGCAGCCCCCGAGGTGGGGGCTCGAACACCGGGGAGCTGTTTTTT.

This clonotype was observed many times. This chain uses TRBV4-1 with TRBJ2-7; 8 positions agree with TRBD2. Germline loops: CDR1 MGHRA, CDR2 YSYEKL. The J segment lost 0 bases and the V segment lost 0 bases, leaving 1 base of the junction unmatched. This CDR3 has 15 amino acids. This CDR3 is CASSQELADSYEQYF. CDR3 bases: TGCGCCAGCAGCCAAGAACTAGCGGACTCCTACGAGCAGTACTTC.